This T cell receptor beta chain came from a study of T cells expressing NK-cell markers. Study as a whole: Within the sequenced cohort of eight donors, seven exhibited HCMV seropositivity and one was seronegative.

Germline CDR1 reads ENHRY; CDR2 reads SYGVKD. The length of the CDR3 is 15 residues. Using the 5' RACE reads, TCRdb records one entry per CDR3 protein without DNA. Its table records 440,000 or so distinct CDR3 sequences. This clonotype was sampled from a woman aged 18-69 years in good health. Input material: blood T cells: a sorted CD56 or NKG2C T cell subset, CD4+ or CD8+ T cells, or bulk PBMC T cells (not recorded which). The chain couples TRBV10-3 to TRBJ2-3; the D call from TCRdb, TRBD2, cannot be confirmed without DNA. The CDR3: CAISGGGPQSDTQYF.